This T cell receptor beta chain came from a study of T cell repertoires in cytomegalovirus infection. Study-wide points: Carriers of CMV plus the relevant HLA were identified by cumulative public TCR beta family frequency.

Germline trimming cut 2 bases from V and 7 bases from J; bases unmatched to any gene: 9. The CDR3 has 16 amino acids. The V gene's germline CDR1 is MDHEN and CDR2 SYDVKM. As regards this clonotype: The antigen remains undetermined.

TCRdb reanalysed the reads using MiXCR and keeps one entry per CDR3 protein. The data hold around 490,000 distinct CDR3 sequences, with around 27% observed a single time. This clonotype was obtained from a human donor in good health (CMV status not recorded). Some clones in this sample may be carry-over from other donors' samples. Sequenced material: PBMCs. J is TRBJ2-2 and V is TRBV28, with TRBD1 identical over 8 bases. The CDR3: CASSLTSPGGGGELFF. CDR3 in DNA: TGTGCCAGCAGTTTAACCTCCCCAGGGGGCGGCGGGGAGCTGTTTTTT. Drawing the rest from reference TRBV28 and TRBJ2-2, the complete variable domain is DVKVTQSSRYLVKRTGEKVFLECVQDMDHENMFWYRQDPGLGLRLIYFSYDVKMKEKGDIPEGYSVSREKKERFSLILESASTNQTSMYLCASSLTSPGGGGELFFGEGSRLTVL.